These 23 T cell receptor beta chains came from one sample sequenced in a study of T cells in Graves' hyperthyroidism and ophthalmopathy. RNA transcripts served as the template for amplifying TCR beta CDR3 regions. The TCR CDR3 was amplified in a first-round RT-PCR using the HTBI primer set. MiXCR, applied by TCRdb to the multiplex PCR reads, yields one record per CDR3 protein. This sample yields 350,000 to 400,000 distinct CDR3 sequences, of which 15% to 20% are seen a single time; around 4% belongs to the top ten. Sequencing was performed on blood. Receptors were obtained from a woman aged 18-29 years with Graves' hyperthyroidism.

As to this clonotype: Being one base from a much bigger clone, this may be a read error. This chain uses TRBV10-3 with TRBJ1-5; the match to TRBD1 covers 8 bases. CDR3 length equals 15 residues. CDR1 is ENHRY, CDR2 SYGVKD, per germline. The CDR3 coding sequence is TGTGCCATCAGTGAGCGCCAGGGGGCTTTGGAGCCCCAGCAGTTT. Its translation: CAISERQGALEPQQF.

The chain links TRBV10-3 to TRBJ1-2; weak D call: TRBD1 (5 bases). CDR1 is ENHRY, CDR2 SYGVKD, per germline. CDR3 size: 13 residues. The V end lost 4 bases, the J end lost 5 bases, and 11 bases lay between the germline ends. CDR3 protein: CAISGPRGYGYTF. As DNA, the CDR3 is TGTGCCATCAGTGGCCCAAGGGGATATGGCTACACCTTC.

This clonotype has at least ten counts. The chain couples TRBV6-1 to TRBJ1-1; D is perhaps TRBD1 (5 bases). The V and J ends lost 3 bases and 5 bases respectively, with 10 bases between them. The length of the CDR3 is 13 residues. Germline V CDR1 and CDR2: MNHNS, SASEGT. CDR3 in amino acids: CASSDMGGTEAFF. The CDR3 nucleotides read TGTGCCAGCAGTGATATGGGGGGAACTGAAGCTTTCTTT.

This clonotype was seen ten or more times. The V call is TRBV10-3, the J call TRBJ2-2; unclear D gene. V gave up 7 bases and J gave up 6 bases, with 12 bases separating them. CDR1 and CDR2 (germline): ENHRY, SYGVKD. The CDR3 length is 13 residues. CDR3 protein: CAITSVLAGELFF. DNA for the CDR3: TGTGCCATCACATCCGTACTGGCCGGGGAGCTGTTTTTT.

CDR3 nucleotide sequence: TGTGCCAGCAGACTAGCGGGCCTGACCCCCCACGGGGAGCTGTTTTTT. Protein: CASRLAGLTPHGELFF. The V call is TRBV28, the J call TRBJ2-2; 9 positions agree with TRBD2. This CDR3 is 16 amino acids long. Germline V gene lookup returns CDR1 MDHEN and CDR2 SYDVKM. Losses at the gene ends were 6 bases for V and 7 bases for J; bases not matched to a gene: 12.

This clonotype has ten or more counts. Just one base apart from a much larger clone, this may be a read error. The rearrangement uses TRBV2 and TRBJ2-7; a weak D match, TRBD1 (6 bases). With 6 bases removed from V and 2 bases from J, the gap between germline ends came to 11 bases. The CDR3 has 13 amino acids. Germline V gene data show CDR1 as SNHLY and CDR2 as FYNNEI. Here the CDR3 reads CASSIDRTYEQYF. The CDR3 bases are TGTGCCAGCAGCATAGACAGGACCTACGAGCAGTACTTC. Using reference TRBV2 and TRBJ2-7 for the parts outside the CDR3, the full variable domain is EPEVTQTPSHQVTQMGQEVILRCVPISNHLYFYWYRQILGQKVEFLVSFYNNEISEKSEIFDDQFSVERPDGSNFTLKIRSTKLEDSAMYFCASSIDRTYEQYFGPGTRLTVT.

This clonotype was detected only a few times. The chain links TRBV18 to TRBJ1-3, with a possible D match to TRBD1 (6 bases). CDR3 length equals 16 residues. Germline CDR1 and CDR2: KGHSH and LQKENI. V was pared by 0 bases and J by 9 bases, with 18 bases between. DNA for the CDR3: TGTGCCAGCTCACCACCGAGGGCATCCAGGGGACGCACCATATATTTT. It codes for CASSPPRASRGRTIYF. The full variable domain, with the rest looked up from reference TRBV18 and TRBJ1-3, is NAGVMQNPRHLVRRRGQEARLRCSPMKGHSHVYWYRQLPEEGLKFMVYLQKENIIDESGMPKERFSAEFPKEGPSILRIQQVVRGDSAAYFCASSPPRASRGRTIYFGEGSWLTVV.

This clonotype was detected many times. This sequence joins TRBV6-5 and TRBJ1-2; 9 bases are a match to TRBD1. The CDR3 runs to 15 residues. The V gene's germline CDR1 is MNHEY and CDR2 SVGAGI. Unmatched junction bases numbered 5, after V lost 2 bases and J lost 4 bases. The CDR3, as DNA: TGTGCCAGCAGTTACCTCACAGGGGGCGGCTATGGCTACACCTTC. Its protein product is CASSYLTGGGYGYTF.

A few counts support this clonotype. In DNA form, the CDR3 reads TGTGCCAGCGGAGAGAGTATAGAGACCCAGTACTTC. Translating it yields CASGESIETQYF. The chain carries TRBV7-2 and TRBJ2-5; no firm D call. The V end lost 8 bases, the J end lost 4 bases, and 11 bases lay between the germline ends. The CDR3 length is 12 residues. From germline, CDR1 is SGHTA and CDR2 FQGNSA.

The chain carries TRBV6-1 and TRBJ2-7; D call uncertain. Germline loops: CDR1 MNHNS, CDR2 SASEGT. This CDR3 comprises 16 residues. Trimming shortened V by 2 bases and J by 2 bases, and 16 bases separated the two germline ends. In nucleotides, the CDR3 is TGTGCCAGCAGTGAAATGTTCGGTGGGGTCACCTACGAGCAGTACTTC. It is translated as CASSEMFGGVTYEQYF.

At least ten counts were recorded for this clonotype. The chain uses TRBV20-1 and TRBJ2-5; D is unresolved. CDR1 is DFQATT, CDR2 SNEGSKA, per germline (reference sequence). The CDR3 extends over 11 amino acids. V lost 1 base and J 4 bases, leaving 4 bases between the germline ends. The DNA of the CDR3 is TGCAGTGCTAGAGCGATAGAGACCCAGTACTTC. Protein sequence: CSARAIETQYF.

This clonotype was seen a handful of times. A clone one base away is much larger, so this may be a read error. The chain recombines TRBV3-1 with TRBJ1-1; D is uncertain. The ends were cut back, 0 bases at V and 1 base at J, with 6 bases in the middle. Germline V lookup: CDR1 LGHDT, CDR2 YNNKEL (reference sequence). The CDR3 is made up of 14 amino acids. The CDR3 region has the DNA TGTGCCAGCAGCCAAGAAACGTGGAACACTGAAGCTTTCTTT. Translated: CASSQETWNTEAFF.

As regards this clonotype: Being one base from a much bigger clone, this may be a read error. The rearrangement links TRBV7-9 to TRBJ2-7; D gene unclear. V gave up 2 bases and J gave up 5 bases, with 13 bases separating them. Germline V gives CDR1 SEHNR, CDR2 FQNEAQ (reference sequence). This CDR3 is 14 amino acids long. CDR3 region: CASSLNTVGNEQYV. DNA for the CDR3: TGTGCCAGCAGCTTAAATACAGTAGGCAACGAGCAGTACGTC.

This chain uses TRBV2 with TRBJ2-7; D unresolved. The CDR3 contains 13 residues. The germline V gene encodes CDR1 SNHLY and CDR2 FYNNEI. The V and J ends lost 9 bases and 0 bases respectively, with 12 bases between them. The DNA of the CDR3 is TGTGCCAGGGCATACAACTACTCCTACGAGCAGTACTTC. Amino acids: CARAYNYSYEQYF.

The chain carries TRBV20-1 and TRBJ1-2; 7 positions match TRBD1. The V gene's germline CDR1 is DFQATT and CDR2 SNEGSKA (reference sequence). This CDR3 has 12 residues. DNA for the CDR3: TGCAGCACCGGGACAGACAGCCATGGCTACACCTTC. Translation gives CSTGTDSHGYTF.

This clonotype has only a few counts. The chain links TRBV2 to TRBJ2-5, with D tentatively TRBD1 or TRBD2 (6 bases each). CDR3 length: 15 residues. The germline V gene encodes CDR1 SNHLY and CDR2 FYNNEI. With 1 base removed from V and 3 bases from J, the gap between germline ends came to 12 bases. The DNA of the CDR3 is TGTGCCAGCAGTGAAGACGGGGGCCCGGAAGAGACCCAGTACTTC. Protein product: CASSEDGGPEETQYF.

At least ten counts were recorded for this clonotype. The chain employs TRBV20-1 and TRBJ2-7; D is unresolved. Per germline, CDR1 DFQATT and CDR2 SNEGSKA (reference sequence). V lost 0 bases and J lost 4, with 7 bases in between. This CDR3 has 12 amino acids. The CDR3 DNA follows: TGCAGTGCTAGAGATCCGATATACGAGCAGTACTTC. This translates into CSARDPIYEQYF.

This clonotype was observed at least ten times. The CDR3 coding sequence is TGTGCCAGCAGTTTAGCCCCCCAAGGTCAGCCCCAGCATTTT. Translation gives CASSLAPQGQPQHF. V gene TRBV12-3 or TRBV12-4 combines with J gene TRBJ1-5; D uncertain. The CDR3 runs to 14 residues. V shed 0 bases and J shed 6 bases, with 9 bases lying between them.

This clonotype occurred many times. The V call is TRBV7-8, the J call TRBJ1-2; 12 bases line up with TRBD1. This CDR3 spans 17 amino acids. Germline CDR1 reads SGHVS; CDR2 reads FQNEAQ. The trim removed 5 bases at V and 8 bases at J, leaving 15 bases unmatched. CDR3 nucleotide sequence: TGTGCCAGCAGCCAGAGGAGCCCGGGACAGGGGGCGCGAGGCTACACCTTC. Its protein is CASSQRSPGQGARGYTF.

V gene TRBV11-3 combines with J gene TRBJ2-2; D might be TRBD1 (5 bases). This CDR3 spans 15 amino acids. Germline CDR1 reads SGHNT; CDR2 reads YENEEA. Trimming cost V 5 bases and J 1 base, with 11 bases left between them. CDR3 sequence: CASSPLDKNTGELFF. The CDR3 DNA is TGTGCCAGCAGCCCCTTGGACAAGAACACCGGGGAGCTGTTTTTT.

This clonotype was recorded many times. The rearrangement uses TRBV5-1 and TRBJ1-1; D might be TRBD1 (5 bases). V was pared by 3 bases and J by 8 bases, with 14 bases between. The CDR3 runs to 13 residues. Looked up from germline, CDR1 is SGHRS and CDR2 is YFSETQ. The CDR3 spells CASSWGGRGEAFF. For the CDR3, the DNA is TGCGCCAGCAGCTGGGGGGGTCGGGGCGAAGCTTTCTTT.

This clonotype was found many times. The chain recombines TRBV2 with TRBJ1-1; D is possibly TRBD1 (5 bases). This CDR3 spans 11 amino acids. Germline CDR1 SNHLY, CDR2 FYNNEI. The germline V and J ends were trimmed by 5 bases and 10 bases, with 11 bases remaining between them. CDR3 in DNA: TGTGCCAGCAGTATTCGGGGGGGAGCTTTCTTT. Residues: CASSIRGGAFF.

This clonotype was seen repeatedly, ten times or more. The chain carries TRBV27 and TRBJ1-1; 8 positions agree with TRBD1. Germline V gene data show CDR1 as MNHEY and CDR2 as SMNVEV (reference sequence). After removal of 5 bases from V and 1 base from J, the junction contained 6 bases not matched to a gene. The CDR3 contains 15 residues. DNA of the CDR3: TGTGCCAGCAGTCCTTGGACAGGGAGGAACACTGAAGCTTTCTTT. Its protein is CASSPWTGRNTEAFF.